The 8 T cell receptor beta chains below were found in one sample sequenced in a study of blood T cell repertoires in COVID-19. Data came from immunoSEQ multiplex PCR; TCRdb stores just in-frame clones and leaves some out. This sample carries 85,000 to 130,000 clones, around 90% of them seen once, and the ten largest clones take about 6.3%. Source material: peripheral blood. The receptors were gathered from a human donor in a cohort sampled during active COVID-19.

The chain joins TRBV3-1 (or the pseudogene TRBV3-2) to TRBJ1-2; 8 nucleotides match TRBD1. Germline CDR1 and CDR2: LGHDT and YNNKEL (reference sequence). The V segment lost 9 bases and the J segment 0 bases; nucleotides outside the gene matches: 3. There are 13 residues in the CDR3. Written as DNA, the CDR3 is TGTGCCAGTATGGGACAGGCTAACTATGGCTACACCTTC. Residues: CASMGQANYGYTF.

The chain combines TRBV9 with TRBJ2-5, with TRBD2 matching 8 bases. The CDR3 sequence is 17 residues long. Germline CDR1 is SGDLS and CDR2 is YYNGEE. J was trimmed by 1 base and V by 0 bases; bases with no gene match: 8. CDR3 residues: CASSVGVSSGLQETQYF. The CDR3, as DNA: TGTGCCAGCAGCGTAGGAGTATCTAGCGGGCTCCAAGAGACCCAGTACTTC.

The chain couples TRBV24-1 to TRBJ2-3, with D maybe TRBD2 (5 bases). CDR1 KGHDR and CDR2 SFDVKD come from the germline V gene. V dropped 5 bases and J dropped 6 bases, with 14 bases sitting between them. CDR3 size: 14 residues. CDR3 sequence: CATSVDGNLDTQYF. CDR3 bases: TGTGCCACCAGTGTGGACGGGAATCTGGATACGCAGTATTTT.

V gene TRBV9 combines with J gene TRBJ1-1, with D perhaps matching TRBD1 (5 bases). Trimming pared 0 bases from V and 5 bases from J, leaving 11 bases between. The CDR3 contains 14 residues. CDR1 is SGDLS and CDR2 is YYNGEE in the germline V gene. CDR3 nucleotides: TGTGCCAGCAGCGTAGCGGGGGAGGGGACTGAAGCTTTCTTT. It codes for CASSVAGEGTEAFF.

The chain has TRBV5-1 and TRBJ1-1, with a weak D call TRBD1 (6 bases). Trimming pared 3 bases from V and 6 bases from J, leaving 15 bases between. The germline V gene has CDR1 SGHRS and CDR2 YFSETQ. This CDR3 is 14 amino acids long. DNA for the CDR3: TGCGCCAGCAGCTCGAATAGAAAGGGGGCTGAAGCTTTCTTT. This gives the protein CASSSNRKGAEAFF.

The chain links TRBV4-1 to TRBJ2-6; 7 bases line up with TRBD1. The CDR3 has 18 amino acids. The V and J ends lost 4 bases and 0 bases, in that order; junction bases with no gene match: 9. CDR1 is MGHRA, CDR2 YSYEKL, per germline. The CDR3 sequence: CASSPDRATSSGANVLTF. CDR3 DNA sequence: TGCGCCAGCAGCCCCGACAGGGCAACTTCCTCTGGGGCCAACGTCCTGACTTTC.

This clone has only a few counts. This chain joins TRBV19 and TRBJ2-1; TRBD2 matches at 9 bases. CDR1 and CDR2 (germline): LNHDA, SQIVND (reference sequence). V lost 1 base and J lost 14; bases outside the gene matches: 18. The CDR3 loop spans 17 amino acids. The CDR3 sequence: CASSIAGGLISGSGKFF. In nucleotides, the CDR3 is TGTGCCAGTAGTATAGCTGGAGGGTTGATTAGCGGGAGCGGGAAGTTCTTC.

This sequence joins TRBV5-8 and TRBJ2-7; TRBD1 matches at 12 bases. CDR1 is SGHTS and CDR2 is YDEGEE in the germline V gene. CDR3 length: 14 residues. Trimming cost V 5 bases and J 7 bases; bases outside gene matches: 7. CDR3 in amino acids: CASSTGQGATEQYF. The DNA of the CDR3 is TGTGCCAGCAGTACGGGACAGGGGGCTACGGAGCAGTACTTC. The entire variable domain, with the rest obtained from reference TRBV5-8 and TRBJ2-7, is as follows: EAGVTQSPTHLIKTRGQQATLRCSPISGHTSVYWYQQALGLGLQFLLWYDEGEERNRGNFPPRFSGRQFPNYSSELNVNALELEDSALYLCASSTGQGATEQYFGPGTRLTVT.